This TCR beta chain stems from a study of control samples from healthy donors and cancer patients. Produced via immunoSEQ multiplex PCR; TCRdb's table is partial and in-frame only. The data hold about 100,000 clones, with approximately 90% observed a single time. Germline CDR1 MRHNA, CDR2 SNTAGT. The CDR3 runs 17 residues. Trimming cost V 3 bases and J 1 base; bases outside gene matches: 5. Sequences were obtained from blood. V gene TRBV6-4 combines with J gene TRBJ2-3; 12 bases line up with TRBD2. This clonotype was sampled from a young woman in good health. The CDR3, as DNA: TGTGCCAGCAGTGAAGCTAGCGGGGGGGCCGGCACAGATACGCAGTATTTT. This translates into CASSEASGGAGTDTQYF.